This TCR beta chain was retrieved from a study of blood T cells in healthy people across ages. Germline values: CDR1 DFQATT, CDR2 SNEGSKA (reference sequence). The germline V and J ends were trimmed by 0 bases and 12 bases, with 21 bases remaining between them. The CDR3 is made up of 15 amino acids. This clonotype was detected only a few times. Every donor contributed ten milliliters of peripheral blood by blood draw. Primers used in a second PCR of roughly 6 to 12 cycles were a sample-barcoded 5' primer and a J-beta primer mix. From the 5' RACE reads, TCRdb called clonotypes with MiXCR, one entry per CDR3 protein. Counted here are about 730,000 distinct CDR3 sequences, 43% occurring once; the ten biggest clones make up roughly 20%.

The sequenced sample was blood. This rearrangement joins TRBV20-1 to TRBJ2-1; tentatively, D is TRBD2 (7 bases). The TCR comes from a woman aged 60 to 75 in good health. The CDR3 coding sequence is TGCAGTGCTAGAGATCGTGGGGGGGGGCCCCGGGCGCAGTTCTTC. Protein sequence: CSARDRGGGPRAQFF.